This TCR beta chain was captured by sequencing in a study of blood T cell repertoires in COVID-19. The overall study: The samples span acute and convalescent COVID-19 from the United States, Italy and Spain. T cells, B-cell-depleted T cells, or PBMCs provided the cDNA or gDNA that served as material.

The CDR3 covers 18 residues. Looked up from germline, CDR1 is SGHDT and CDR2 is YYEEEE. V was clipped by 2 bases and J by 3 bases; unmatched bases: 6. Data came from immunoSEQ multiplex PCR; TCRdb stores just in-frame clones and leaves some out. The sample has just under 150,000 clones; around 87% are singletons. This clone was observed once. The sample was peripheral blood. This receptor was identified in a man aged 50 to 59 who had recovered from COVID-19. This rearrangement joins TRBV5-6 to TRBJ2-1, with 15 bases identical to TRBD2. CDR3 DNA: TGTGCCAGCAGCTTCGGGACTAGCGGGGGGTTTAGCTACAATGAGCAGTTCTTC. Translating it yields CASSFGTSGGFSYNEQFF.